The clone carrying this T cell receptor (beta chain) was seen a few times. What it binds is not known. The CDR3 has 13 amino acids. Deletions cut 8 bases from V and 5 bases from J, with 14 bases between. TCRdb processed the reads anew with MiXCR; each CDR3 protein has one entry. The repertoire holds about 770,000 distinct CDR3 sequences, with roughly 28% as singletons. The source of the sample is a study of T cell repertoires in cytomegalovirus infection. Study-level information: HLA-C-restricted CMV epitopes, recently identified, and well-studied HLA-B-restricted ones were used by the study. Shared public TCR beta signatures pointed to both CMV infection and a matching HLA type. Study-level points and caveats: HLA-C-restricted, CMV-specific TCR beta clonotypes were dominant ex vivo. Public TCR beta family frequency separated CMV-and-HLA carriers, including in an independent cohort.

Source: cultured CD8+ T cells from PBMCs, taken from culture after CMV antigen stimulation. The genes are TRBV12-3 or TRBV12-4 and TRBJ2-3; a weak D match, TRBD2 (7 bases). The origin of this receptor is a human donor in good health (CMV status not recorded). Some clones in this sample may be carry-over from other donors' samples. This CDR3 is CASLGGGRDTQYF. In DNA, the CDR3 is TGTGCCAGCCTGGGGGGGGGCCGAGATACGCAGTATTTT.